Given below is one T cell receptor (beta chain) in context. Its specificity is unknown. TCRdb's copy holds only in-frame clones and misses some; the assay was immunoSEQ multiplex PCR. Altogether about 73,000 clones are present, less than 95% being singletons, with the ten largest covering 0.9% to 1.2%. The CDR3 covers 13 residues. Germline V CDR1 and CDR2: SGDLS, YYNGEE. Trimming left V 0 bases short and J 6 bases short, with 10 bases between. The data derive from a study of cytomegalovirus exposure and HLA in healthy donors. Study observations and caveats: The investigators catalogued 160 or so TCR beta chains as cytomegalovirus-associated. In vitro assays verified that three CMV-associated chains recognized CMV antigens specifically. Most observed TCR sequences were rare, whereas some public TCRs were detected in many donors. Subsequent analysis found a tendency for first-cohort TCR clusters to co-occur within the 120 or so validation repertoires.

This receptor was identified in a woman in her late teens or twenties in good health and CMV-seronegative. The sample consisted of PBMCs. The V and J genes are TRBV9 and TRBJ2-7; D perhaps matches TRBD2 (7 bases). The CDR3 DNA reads TGTGCCAGCAGCGTAGGAGGGGGGGGCGAGCAGTACTTC. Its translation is CASSVGGGGEQYF.